In its sample, the clone carrying this T cell receptor beta chain was seen many times. Its antigen remains unknown. These data belong to a study of CD8 T cells in ankylosing spondylitis. General observations from the study: Earlier authors reported some of these motif variants in reactive arthritis synovial fluid and blood.

TCRdb recomputed calls from the 5' RACE reads with MiXCR, one row per CDR3 protein. This table has about 130,000 distinct CDR3 sequences, approximately 7.4% appearing once. The source is a female donor with ankylosing spondylitis or in good health (not recorded which). The sample was blood, either unsorted or a sorted T cell fraction (not recorded which).

CDR3 amino acids: CASSLTGQTATNEKLFF. CDR3 bases: TGCGCCAGCAGCCTAACGGGACAAACGGCAACTAATGAAAAACTGTTTTTT. This chain connects TRBV5-1 to TRBJ1-4; possible D gene TRBD1, 6 bases. The CDR3 is 17 residues long. The ends were cut back, 4 bases at V and 0 bases at J, with 16 bases in the middle. Germline-derived CDR1 and CDR2 are SGHRS and YFSETQ. Full variable domain (rest looked up from reference TRBV5-1 and TRBJ1-4): KAGVTQTPRYLIKTRGQQVTLSCSPISGHRSVSWYQQTPGQGLQFLFEYFSETQRNKGNFPGRFSGRQFSNSRSEMNVSTLELGDSALYLCASSLTGQTATNEKLFFGSGTQLSVL.